Listed here are 11 T cell receptor beta chains from one sample, sequenced in a study of cytomegalovirus exposure and HLA in healthy donors (dated by TCRdb to the late 2010s). Library method: the immunoSEQ multiplex PCR assay. The multiplex PCR relied on a mix of 60 forward primers for TCR Vbeta segments and 13 reverse primers for TCR Jbeta segments. The table comes from immuneACCESS by way of TCRdb, which keeps in-frame sequences with V and J called. Part of the clones is missing from these tables; in studies checked, under half for an unresolved V gene and the rest for unknown reasons. The sample table lists tens of thousands of clones, over 75% of them with a count of one. The ten largest clones add up to approximately 5.4% of the sample. Sequencing was performed on PBMCs. The origin of the receptors is a male donor in good health and CMV-seropositive.

The rearrangement joins TRBV4-2 to TRBJ2-3, with 12 positions matching TRBD2. The CDR3 consists of 15 residues. The V segment lost 1 base and the J segment 4 bases; nucleotides outside the gene matches: 0. Per germline, CDR1 LGHNA and CDR2 YNFKEQ. Here the CDR3 DNA reads TGTGCCAGCAGCCAAGGACTAGCGGGGGCAGATACGCAGTATTTT. Translated, it gives CASSQGLAGADTQYF.

V and J are TRBV4-3 and TRBJ2-7; D is possibly TRBD2 (7 bases). Between the trimmed V and J ends, which lost 5 bases and 2 bases, there was a span of 16 bases. Germline V gives CDR1 LGHNA, CDR2 YSLEER. The CDR3 spans 15 residues. DNA for the CDR3: TGCGCCAGCAGCACCAAAGGGGGGGGGACCTACGAGCAGTACTTC. This sequence encodes CASSTKGGGTYEQYF.

This clone was counted a single time. V is TRBV7-6 and J is TRBJ2-7; D is unclear. The ends were cut back, 1 base at V and 0 bases at J, with 7 bases in the middle. The CDR3 has 14 amino acids. Germline V gene sequence: CDR1 SGHVS, CDR2 FNYEAQ. The CDR3 bases are TGTGCCAGCAGCTTAGTTCCGGGCTCCTACGAGCAGTACTTC. As protein: CASSLVPGSYEQYF. Together with reference TRBV7-6 and TRBJ2-7, the CDR3 gives the full variable domain: GAGVSQSPRYKVTKRGQDVALRCDPISGHVSLYWYRQALGQGPEFLTYFNYEAQQDKSGLPNDRFSAERPEGSISTLTIQRTEQRDSAMYRCASSLVPGSYEQYFGPGTRLTVT.

The rearrangement uses TRBV5-1 and TRBJ2-1; 8 bases line up with TRBD2. Per germline, CDR1 SGHRS and CDR2 YFSETQ. The CDR3 contains 15 residues. With V trimmed by 0 bases and J by 7 bases, 6 bases remained unmatched. In DNA form, the CDR3 reads TGCGCCAGCAGCTTGGAAGTAGCGGGGCTGAATGAGCAGTTCTTC. Translating gives CASSLEVAGLNEQFF.

The chain is built from TRBV6-5 and TRBJ2-7, with TRBD1 identical over 8 bases. Germline loops: CDR1 MNHEY, CDR2 SVGAGI. The CDR3 is 16 residues long. V shed 4 bases and J 2 bases; nucleotides not matched to a gene: 10. The CDR3 loop is CASSLAGGKRTYEQYF. The CDR3 DNA sequence: TGTGCCAGCAGTTTAGCAGGGGGCAAAAGGACCTACGAGCAGTACTTC.

The chain combines TRBV4-3 with TRBJ2-1; 9 nucleotides line up with TRBD2. The CDR3 length is 16 residues. With V trimmed by 0 bases and J by 3 bases, 3 bases remained unmatched. Germline CDR1 LGHNA, CDR2 YSLEER. The CDR3 is CASSQDWRGGYNEQFF. Here the CDR3 DNA reads TGCGCCAGCAGCCAAGACTGGCGGGGGGGCTACAATGAGCAGTTCTTC.

The chain recombines TRBV10-3 with TRBJ2-2; D unclear. The CDR3 totals 12 residues. V lost 6 bases, J lost 6 bases, and 8 bases lay in between. Germline loops: CDR1 ENHRY, CDR2 SYGVKD. The CDR3 DNA is TGTGCCATCAGAAAAGAGGCCGGGGAGCTGTTTTTT. Its translation is CAIRKEAGELFF.

The chain has TRBV7-6 and TRBJ2-2; D unclear. Looked up from germline, CDR1 is SGHVS and CDR2 is FNYEAQ. The CDR3 sequence is 12 residues long. Trimming took off 3 bases at V and 6 bases at J, with 5 bases between the two ends. The CDR3 region has the DNA TGTGCCAGCAGCTTCCGGGCCGGGGAGCTGTTTTTT. Translated: CASSFRAGELFF.

The chain couples TRBV7-9 to TRBJ2-7, with TRBD2 matching 10 bases. Trimming removed 5 bases from V and 4 bases from J; junction bases left unmatched: 11. The CDR3 has 16 amino acids. Germline loops: CDR1 SEHNR, CDR2 FQNEAQ (reference sequence). CDR3 amino acids: CASSPASGGPLYEQYF. In DNA form, the CDR3 reads TGTGCCAGCAGCCCCGCTAGCGGGGGCCCCCTTTACGAGCAGTACTTC. Filled out from reference TRBV7-9 and TRBJ2-7, the complete variable domain reads DTGVSQNPRHKITKRGQNVTFRCDPISEHNRLYWYRQTLGQGPEFLTYFQNEAQLEKSRLLSDRFSAERPKGSFSTLEIQRTEQGDSAMYLCASSPASGGPLYEQYFGPGTRLTVT.

The chain combines TRBV15 with TRBJ2-3; D remains ambiguous. Trimming took off 0 bases at V and 2 bases at J, with 15 bases between the two ends. CDR1 and CDR2 from the germline V gene are LNHNV and YYDKDF (reference sequence). This CDR3 spans 17 amino acids. This chain's CDR3 is CATSRDELTEATDTQYF. The CDR3 DNA follows: TGTGCCACCAGCAGAGATGAGCTAACCGAAGCCACAGATACGCAGTATTTT.

The V and J genes are TRBV27 and TRBJ1-2; D ambiguous. The CDR3 is 15 residues long. From germline, CDR1 is MNHEY and CDR2 SMNVEV (reference sequence). The ends were cut back, 5 bases at V and 3 bases at J, with 16 bases in the middle. The CDR3 reads CASSPVWGGDYGYTF. The CDR3 DNA is TGTGCCAGCAGTCCCGTCTGGGGAGGTGACTATGGCTACACCTTC.